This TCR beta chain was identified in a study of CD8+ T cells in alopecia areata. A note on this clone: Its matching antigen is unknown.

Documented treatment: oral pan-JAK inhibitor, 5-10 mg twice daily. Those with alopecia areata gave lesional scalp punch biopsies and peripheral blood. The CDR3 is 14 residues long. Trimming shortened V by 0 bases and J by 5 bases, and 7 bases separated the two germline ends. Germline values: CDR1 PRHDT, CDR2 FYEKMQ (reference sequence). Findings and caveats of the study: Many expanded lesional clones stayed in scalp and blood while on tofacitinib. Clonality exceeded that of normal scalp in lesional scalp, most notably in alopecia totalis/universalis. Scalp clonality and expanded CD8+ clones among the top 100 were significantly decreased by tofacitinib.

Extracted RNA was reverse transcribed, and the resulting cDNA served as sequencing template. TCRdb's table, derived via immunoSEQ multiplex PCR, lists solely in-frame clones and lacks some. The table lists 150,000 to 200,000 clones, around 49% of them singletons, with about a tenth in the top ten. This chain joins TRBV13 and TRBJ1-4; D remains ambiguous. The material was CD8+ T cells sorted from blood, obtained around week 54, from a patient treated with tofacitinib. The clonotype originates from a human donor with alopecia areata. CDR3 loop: CASSLGGGNEKLFF. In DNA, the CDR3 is TGTGCCAGCAGCTTAGGAGGCGGGAATGAAAAACTGTTTTTT.